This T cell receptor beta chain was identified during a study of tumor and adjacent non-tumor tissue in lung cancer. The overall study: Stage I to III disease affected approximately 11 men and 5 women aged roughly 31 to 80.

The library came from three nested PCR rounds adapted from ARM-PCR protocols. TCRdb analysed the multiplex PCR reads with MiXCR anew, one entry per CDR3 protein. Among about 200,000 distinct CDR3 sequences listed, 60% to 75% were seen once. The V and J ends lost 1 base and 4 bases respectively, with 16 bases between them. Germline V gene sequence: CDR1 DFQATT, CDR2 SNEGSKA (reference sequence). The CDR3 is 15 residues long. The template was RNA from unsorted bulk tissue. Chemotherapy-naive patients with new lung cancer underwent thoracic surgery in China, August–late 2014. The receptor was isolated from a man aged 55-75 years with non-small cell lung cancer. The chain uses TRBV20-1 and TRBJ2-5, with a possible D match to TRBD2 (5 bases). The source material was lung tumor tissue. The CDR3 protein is CSARGPALGGETQYF. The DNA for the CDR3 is TGCAGTGCTAGAGGGCCGGCGTTAGGAGGAGAGACCCAGTACTTC.